A selection of T cell receptor beta chains follows, all from one sample in a study of cytomegalovirus exposure and HLA in healthy donors. Only in-frame clones appear in the TCRdb table, and some are missing; sequencing was by immunoSEQ multiplex PCR. The table shows some 130,000 clones, with 65% to 80% occurring only once. The sample comprised PBMCs. These receptors came from a woman between 50 and 59 years old in good health and CMV-seropositive. CDR3s include the opening cysteine and the closing phenylalanine or tryptophan. The D gene is left open where the match is weak. The listing skips clone size in some rows; elsewhere it reads once, few, many or a size class.

abundance: -; d_gene: TRBD1; v_gene: TRBV30; j_gene: TRBJ1-5; CDR3nt: TGTGCCTGGAGGGCAGACAGGGGGTGGCCCCAGCATTTT; CDR3aa: CAWRADRGWPQHF
abundance: -; d_gene: TRBD1; v_gene: TRBV28; j_gene: TRBJ2-5; CDR3nt: TGTGCCAGCAGTTGGGACAGGGTTCAAGAGACCCAGTACTTC; CDR3aa: CASSWDRVQETQYF
abundance: -; d_gene: -; v_gene: TRBV5-8; j_gene: TRBJ1-1; CDR3nt: TGTGCCAGCAGCTTGGTTGGGGGCCTGAACACTGAAGCTTTCTTT; CDR3aa: CASSLVGGLNTEAFF
abundance: -; d_gene: -; v_gene: TRBV9; j_gene: TRBJ2-7; CDR3nt: TGTGCCAGCAGCAAGGACTCGGACTACGAGCAGTACTTC; CDR3aa: CASSKDSDYEQYF
abundance: -; d_gene: -; v_gene: TRBV6-1; j_gene: TRBJ2-4; CDR3nt: TGTGCCAGCAGTTTGTCCCCCCGGGACATTCAGTACTTC; CDR3aa: CASSLSPRDIQYF
abundance: -; d_gene: -; v_gene: TRBV10-3; j_gene: TRBJ1-4; CDR3nt: TGTGCCATCAGTGACCAGGAATCAAATGAAAAACTGTTTTTT; CDR3aa: CAISDQESNEKLFF
abundance: -; d_gene: TRBD2; v_gene: TRBV9; j_gene: TRBJ2-1; CDR3nt: TGTGCCAGCAGCGTAAATGGACTAGCGGGGGGTAGTGAGCAGTTCTTC; CDR3aa: CASSVNGLAGGSEQFF
abundance: -; d_gene: TRBD2; v_gene: TRBV5-1; j_gene: TRBJ2-7; CDR3nt: TGCGCCAGCAGCTTGGACGGACTAGCGACGGGCGAGCAGTACTTC; CDR3aa: CASSLDGLATGEQYF
abundance: -; d_gene: TRBD2; v_gene: TRBV2; j_gene: TRBJ2-7; CDR3nt: TGTGCCAGCATGATCCGGACTAGTGGCGAGCAGTACTTC; CDR3aa: CASMIRTSGEQYF
abundance: -; d_gene: TRBD1; v_gene: TRBV11-2; j_gene: TRBJ1-1; CDR3nt: TGTGCCAGCAGCGTAGACCGGGACAGGGGGAACACTGAAGCTTTCTTT; CDR3aa: CASSVDRDRGNTEAFF
abundance: -; d_gene: -; v_gene: TRBV7-9; j_gene: TRBJ2-7; CDR3nt: TGTGCCAGCAGCTCTGCCTACGAGCAGTACTTC; CDR3aa: CASSSAYEQYF
abundance: -; d_gene: TRBD1; v_gene: TRBV5-4; j_gene: TRBJ2-1; CDR3nt: TGTGCCAGCAGCTTGGCGCCGGGACAGGGGGCATTTGAGCAGTTCTTC; CDR3aa: CASSLAPGQGAFEQFF
abundance: few; d_gene: -; v_gene: TRBV27; j_gene: TRBJ1-2; CDR3nt: TGTGCCAGCAGTTCCCTCTTGGAGGGCAGTTTGAATGGCTACACCTTC; CDR3aa: CASSSLLEGSLNGYTF